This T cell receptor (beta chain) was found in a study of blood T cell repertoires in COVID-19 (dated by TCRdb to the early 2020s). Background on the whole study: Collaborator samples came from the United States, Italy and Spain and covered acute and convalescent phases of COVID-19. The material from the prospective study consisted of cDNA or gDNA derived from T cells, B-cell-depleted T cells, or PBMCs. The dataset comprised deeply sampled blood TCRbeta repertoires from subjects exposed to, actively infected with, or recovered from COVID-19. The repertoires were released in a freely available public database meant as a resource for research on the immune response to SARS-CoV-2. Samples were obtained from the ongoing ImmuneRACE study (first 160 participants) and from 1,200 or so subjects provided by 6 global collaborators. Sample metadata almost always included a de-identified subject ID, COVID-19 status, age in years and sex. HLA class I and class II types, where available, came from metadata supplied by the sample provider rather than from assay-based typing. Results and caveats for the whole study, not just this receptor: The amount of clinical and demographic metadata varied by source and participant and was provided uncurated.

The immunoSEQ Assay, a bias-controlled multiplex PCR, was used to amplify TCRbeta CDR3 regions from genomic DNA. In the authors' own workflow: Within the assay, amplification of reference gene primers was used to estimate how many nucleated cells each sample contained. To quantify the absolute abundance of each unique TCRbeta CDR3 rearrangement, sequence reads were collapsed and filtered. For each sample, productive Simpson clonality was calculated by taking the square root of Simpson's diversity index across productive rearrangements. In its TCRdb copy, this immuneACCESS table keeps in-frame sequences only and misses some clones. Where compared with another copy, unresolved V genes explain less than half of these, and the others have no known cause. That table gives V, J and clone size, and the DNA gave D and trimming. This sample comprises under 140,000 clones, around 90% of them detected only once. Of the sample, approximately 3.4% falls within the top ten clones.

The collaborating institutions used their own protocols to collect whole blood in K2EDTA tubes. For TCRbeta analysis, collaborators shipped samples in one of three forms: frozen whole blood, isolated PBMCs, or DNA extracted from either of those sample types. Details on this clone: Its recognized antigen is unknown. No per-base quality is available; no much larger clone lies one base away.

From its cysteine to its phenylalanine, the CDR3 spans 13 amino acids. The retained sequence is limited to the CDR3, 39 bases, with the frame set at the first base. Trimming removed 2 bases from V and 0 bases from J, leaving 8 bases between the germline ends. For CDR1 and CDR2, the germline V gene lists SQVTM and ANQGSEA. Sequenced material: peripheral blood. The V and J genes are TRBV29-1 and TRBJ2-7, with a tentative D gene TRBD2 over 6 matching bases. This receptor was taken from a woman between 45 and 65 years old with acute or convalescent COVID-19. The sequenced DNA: TGCAGCGTTGAACCTAGCGACTCCTACGAGCAGTACTTC. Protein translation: CSVEPSDSYEQYF.